This T cell receptor (beta chain) was recorded in a study of human T cells and chemical hapten exposure. Study-level information: Small pooled library volume differences mainly caused per-sample TCR yield variation.

One entry per CDR3 protein results from TCRdb running MiXCR on the RACE reads. The sample carries a few hundred thousand distinct CDR3 sequences, around 5.5% recorded once. The time point here: pre-sensitization, week 0. Treatment indicated: therapeutic diphenylcyclopropenone sensitization with weekly scalp DPC. The V gene's germline CDR1 is SGHAT and CDR2 FQNNGV. There are 18 residues in the CDR3. The V end lost 1 base, the J end lost 0 bases, and 17 bases lay between the germline ends. The receptor was derived from a woman between 18 and 30 years old with alopecia areata. Some clones in this sample may be carry-over from other donors' samples. The chain carries TRBV11-2 and TRBJ2-3; perhaps TRBD2 as D (6 bases). The material sequenced was whole blood, taken in connection with sensitization to the hapten diphenylcyclopropenone (DPC). The CDR3 sequence is CASSLGASGTSSTDTQYF. CDR3 nucleotide sequence: TGTGCCAGCAGCTTAGGAGCGTCCGGGACTTCTAGCACAGATACGCAGTATTTT.